A single T cell receptor beta chain is shown here with its context. Its target is unknown. TCRdb recomputed calls from the RT-PCR reads with MiXCR, one row per CDR3 protein. The sample lists 630,000 or so distinct CDR3 sequences, about 15% occurring once. These data are taken from a study of response to subunit inactivated influenza vaccine. Study-level findings and limits: Each seasonal flu vaccination may recruit only limited new T cells, authors suggested.

The ends were cut back, 6 bases at V and 1 base at J, with 9 bases in the middle. The CDR3 contains 13 residues. From germline, CDR1 is SGHTA and CDR2 FQGNSA. The TCR was taken from a man aged 50-60 years who received an inactivated influenza vaccine. The sequencing used PBMCs from blood, collected roughly 12 days after vaccination. This chain joins TRBV7-2 and TRBJ1-1, with D possibly matching TRBD1 (5 bases). The CDR3 is CASSWDPNTEAFF. CDR3 DNA sequence: TGTGCCAGCAGTTGGGACCCGAACACTGAAGCTTTCTTT.